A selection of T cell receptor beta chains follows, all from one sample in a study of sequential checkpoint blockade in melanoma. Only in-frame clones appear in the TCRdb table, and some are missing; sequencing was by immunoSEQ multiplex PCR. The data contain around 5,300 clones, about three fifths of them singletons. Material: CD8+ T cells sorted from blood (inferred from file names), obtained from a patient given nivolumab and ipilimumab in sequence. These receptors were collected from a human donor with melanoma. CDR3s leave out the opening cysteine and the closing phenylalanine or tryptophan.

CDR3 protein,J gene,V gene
SVYRAGELF,TRBJ2-2,TRBV29-1
ASSFQAFYEQY,TRBJ2-7,TRBV7-9
SVVALNTEAF,TRBJ1-1,TRBV29-1
ASSIALSFNQPQH,TRBJ1-5,TRBV19
ASSPTSGGANEQF,TRBJ2-1,TRBV28
ASSLLAGAGETQY,TRBJ2-5,TRBV27
ASSEELSTGGWTEAF,TRBJ1-1,TRBV2
ASSQDWRGARNQPQH,TRBJ1-5,TRBV7-9
ASSSWMGTSGPDTQY,TRBJ2-3,TRBV13
AWSVAGRGEQF,TRBJ2-1,TRBV30
ASSESRAGGEQY,TRBJ2-7,TRBV10-2
ASSPRDSYYNEQF,TRBJ2-1,TRBV18
ASSEAGNNSPLH,TRBJ1-6,TRBV9
ATKGTTYNEQF,TRBJ2-1,TRBV10-3
ASSVGGFSGNTIY,TRBJ1-3,TRBV9
ASSQEGGGGYEQF,TRBJ2-1,TRBV4-2
ASSSILTFMNTEAF,TRBJ1-1,TRBV11-2
ASSELAGGPNEQY,TRBJ2-7,TRBV6-1
ASSTGVSSEAF,TRBJ1-1,TRBV28
ASSQDASTVYEQY,TRBJ2-7,TRBV4-3
AWRGLVETGGSGANVLT,TRBJ2-6,TRBV30
ASSPEGMANTEAF,TRBJ1-1,TRBV18
ASSFSGRGSEIDTQY,TRBJ2-3,TRBV5-1
ASSFQRKNERGETDTQY,TRBJ2-3,TRBV13
ASSLGRVYEQY,TRBJ2-7,TRBV5-4
ASSFSTGAVTNTGELF,TRBJ2-2,TRBV7-9
ASSLFSPGLDTDTQY,TRBJ2-3,TRBV7-6
ASNPGTGSDCT,TRBJ1-2,TRBV6-6